The 32 T cell receptor beta chains in this list originate from one sample, sequenced in a study of blood T cell repertoires in COVID-19 (TCRdb year 2020). Library generation was performed with the immunoSEQ multiplex PCR assay. TCRdb carries this immuneACCESS record with in-frame sequences only. Its versions omit some clonotypes, under half of them owing to an unresolved V gene in the studies checked, with the rest unexplained. A total of about 110,000 clones appear in this sample, 71% of them only once. The top ten constitute roughly 2% of the sample. The specimen was peripheral blood. The source is a woman in her thirties or forties with acute or convalescent COVID-19.

The gene calls are TRBV5-1 and TRBJ1-1; D is possibly TRBD1 (6 bases). Germline lookup yields CDR1 SGHRS and CDR2 YFSETQ. This CDR3 is 15 amino acids long. V gave up 2 bases and J gave up 2 bases, with 13 bases separating them. The CDR3 reads CASSFKQGLNTEAFF. The CDR3 region has the DNA TGCGCCAGCAGCTTTAAACAGGGTCTTAACACTGAAGCTTTCTTT.

The table lists this clone with a count of one. The rearrangement joins TRBV19 to TRBJ1-4, with D uncertain. CDR3 length equals 14 residues. The germline V and J ends were trimmed by 5 bases and 3 bases, with 10 bases remaining between them. Germline CDR1 is LNHDA and CDR2 is SQIVND (reference sequence). The CDR3 loop is CASSSGRPNEKLFF. The CDR3 DNA is TGTGCCAGTAGTTCGGGGAGACCTAATGAAAAACTGTTTTTT.

V gene TRBV7-7 combines with J gene TRBJ2-1; D is unresolved. V was shortened by 2 bases and J by 4 bases, with 9 bases between the two germline ends. CDR1 and CDR2 from the germline V gene are SSHAT and FNYEAQ (reference sequence). The CDR3 sequence is 14 residues long. CDR3 bases: TGTGCCAGCAGCTTATCTGCGGAGTACAATGAGCAGTTCTTC. It yields the protein CASSLSAEYNEQFF.

This clone was detected only a few times. The rearrangement links TRBV5-1 to TRBJ2-1; D is uncertain. The CDR3 runs to 13 residues. V shed 4 bases and J shed 6 bases, with 11 bases lying between them. CDR1 is SGHRS and CDR2 is YFSETQ in the germline V gene. CDR3 sequence: CASSILQSNEQFF. CDR3 nucleotide sequence: TGCGCCAGCAGCATATTACAATCCAATGAGCAGTTCTTC. Full variable domain (missing parts from reference TRBV5-1 and TRBJ2-1): KAGVTQTPRYLIKTRGQQVTLSCSPISGHRSVSWYQQTPGQGLQFLFEYFSETQRNKGNFPGRFSGRQFSNSRSEMNVSTLELGDSALYLCASSILQSNEQFFGPGTRLTVL.

The chain recombines TRBV9 with TRBJ2-2, with D possibly TRBD2 on 6 matching bases. V gave up 3 bases and J gave up 1 base, with 10 bases separating them. Germline CDR1 and CDR2: SGDLS and YYNGEE. There are 15 residues in the CDR3. The CDR3 sequence is CASSETGRNTGELFF. The CDR3 nucleotides are TGTGCCAGCAGCGAGACCGGGAGGAACACCGGGGAGCTGTTTTTT.

In this sample, this clone turned up a few times. The chain has TRBV12-3 or TRBV12-4 and TRBJ1-5, with D uncertain. Trimming shortened V by 2 bases and J by 7 bases, and 9 bases separated the two germline ends. The CDR3 has 13 amino acids. CDR3 sequence (DNA): TGTGCCAGCAGTTTATCAGGAGGCCAGCCCCAGCATTTT. Protein sequence: CASSLSGGQPQHF.

The V gene is TRBV6-5, the J gene TRBJ1-5; 7 bases agree with TRBD1. CDR1 is MNHEY and CDR2 is SVGAGI in the germline V gene. The CDR3 extends over 15 amino acids. Losses at the gene ends were 5 bases for V and 5 bases for J; bases not matched to a gene: 9. The CDR3 is CASSPQLQGYQPQHF. CDR3 DNA: TGTGCCAGCAGTCCTCAATTACAGGGGTATCAGCCCCAGCATTTT.

This chain connects TRBV10-3 to TRBJ2-1; D is undetermined. The CDR3 is 16 residues long. The V end lost 3 bases, the J end lost 5 bases, and 17 bases lay between the germline ends. CDR1 and CDR2 (germline): ENHRY, SYGVKD. CDR3 loop: CAISDNITPPHNEQFF. CDR3 sequence (DNA): TGTGCCATCAGTGATAACATCACCCCCCCCCACAATGAGCAGTTCTTC.

This rearrangement joins TRBV2 to TRBJ1-1, with 7 bases aligning to TRBD1. The germline CDR1 and CDR2 sequences are SNHLY and FYNNEI. V was pared by 8 bases and J by 5 bases, with 11 bases of the junction left unmatched. The CDR3 has 14 amino acids. CDR3 sequence: CASRTQGDSTEAFF. The CDR3 region has the DNA TGTGCCAGCCGGACCCAGGGGGATTCAACTGAAGCTTTCTTT.

The rearrangement links TRBV6-4 to TRBJ1-5; TRBD1 is a possible D gene (6 bases). CDR1 and CDR2 (germline): MRHNA, SNTAGT. Trimming pared 7 bases from V and 0 bases from J, leaving 19 bases between. The CDR3 is 17 amino acids. The CDR3 spells CASNGGQHLNSNQPQHF. DNA for the CDR3: TGTGCCAGCAATGGCGGACAGCACCTTAATAGCAATCAGCCCCAGCATTTT.

The chain links TRBV10-1 to TRBJ2-3; 7 bases align to TRBD2. CDR1 is WNHNN and CDR2 is SYGVQD in the germline V gene (reference sequence). The CDR3 consists of 15 residues. Trimming removed 4 bases from V and 3 bases from J; junction bases left unmatched: 7. CDR3: CASSATGGGTDTQYF. CDR3 coding DNA: TGCGCCAGCAGTGCGACTGGGGGGGGGACAGATACGCAGTATTTT.

This clone was picked up one time. The rearrangement uses TRBV4-1 and TRBJ2-1; TRBD1 matches at 9 bases. The CDR3 extends over 18 amino acids. With V trimmed by 1 base and J by 8 bases, 15 bases remained unmatched. In germline, CDR1 is MGHRA, CDR2 YSYEKL. The CDR3 sequence: CASSQVLGQGGGRDEQFF. CDR3 bases: TGCGCCAGCAGCCAAGTTTTGGGACAGGGTGGAGGTCGGGATGAGCAGTTCTTC.

The rearrangement uses TRBV23-1 and TRBJ2-1; the match to TRBD2 covers 11 bases. TRBV23-1 has ORF status, its function being uncertain. The CDR3 loop spans 19 amino acids. V shed 2 bases, J shed 2 bases, and the junction held 11 bases outside the gene matches. The CDR3 nucleotides read TGCGCCAGCAGTCAAGGGGTAGCGGGGGGGCCAGGGGCCTACAATGAGCAGTTCTTC. This codes for CASSQGVAGGPGAYNEQFF.

This chain links TRBV7-9 with TRBJ1-6; D might be TRBD1 (5 bases). CDR3 length: 16 residues. Per germline, CDR1 SEHNR and CDR2 FQNEAQ (reference sequence). V lost 6 bases to trimming and J lost 6 bases, with 18 bases between them. The CDR3 region has the DNA TGTGCCAGCAGTCGATGGGGGACCGGGGGTAATTCACCCCTCCACTTT. This encodes CASSRWGTGGNSPLHF.

This clone showed up many times. The V gene is TRBV2, the J gene TRBJ1-3; possibly TRBD1 for D (5 bases). Trimming removed 6 bases at V and 9 bases at J, with 15 bases between. Germline V gives CDR1 SNHLY, CDR2 FYNNEI. The CDR3 contains 13 residues. CDR3 protein: CASRELSTATIYF. DNA of the CDR3: TGTGCCAGCAGAGAACTTTCGACAGCCACCATATATTTT.

To note about this clone: A junction boundary mismatches the germline segment, possibly from a read error. The chain employs TRBV7-6 and TRBJ2-3, with 11 bases identical to TRBD2. This CDR3 comprises 17 residues. Germline loops: CDR1 SGHVS, CDR2 FNYEAQ. CDR3 loop: CASSVATLAGGPDTQYF. In DNA form, the CDR3 reads TGTGCCAGCAGCGTAGCCACCCTAGCGGGGGGTCCCGATACGCAGTATTTT.

This chain uses TRBV5-1 with TRBJ2-7; TRBD2 aligns across 7 bases. Germline trimming cut 0 bases from V and 4 bases from J; bases unmatched to any gene: 10. Germline V gene data show CDR1 as SGHRS and CDR2 as YFSETQ. There are 16 residues in the CDR3. The DNA of the CDR3 is TGCGCCAGCAGCTTGGGGGAAGCCGGGGGGTATTACGAGCAGTACTTC. Its protein is CASSLGEAGGYYEQYF.

This clone was detected a few times. The chain links TRBV5-5 to TRBJ2-1; TRBD2 matches 16 bases. V lost 3 bases, J lost 8 bases, and 5 bases stayed unmatched. CDR3 length: 16 amino acids. Germline CDR1 is SGHKS and CDR2 is YYEKEE (reference sequence). For the CDR3, the DNA is TGTGCCAGCAGCTGGGGACTAGCGGGGGGGAAGTATGAGCAGTTCTTC. Encoded protein: CASSWGLAGGKYEQFF.

This clone has only a few counts. This rearrangement joins TRBV3-1 (or the pseudogene TRBV3-2) to TRBJ2-7; D is perhaps TRBD1 (5 bases). Between the trimmed V and J ends, which lost 1 base and 5 bases, there was a span of 9 bases. The germline gives CDR1 LGHDT, CDR2 YNNKEL (reference sequence). The length of the CDR3 is 13 residues. Here the CDR3 DNA reads TGTGCCAGCAGCCAAGTTTGGGGCGACGAGCAGTACTTC. This gives the protein CASSQVWGDEQYF.

This clone was detected only a few times. This chain connects TRBV27 to TRBJ1-6; D unresolved. The V gene lost 3 bases and the J gene lost 2 bases, with 11 bases spanning the gap. The CDR3 is 16 residues long. Germline CDR1 MNHEY, CDR2 SMNVEV (reference sequence). The CDR3 region is CASSFPQRAYNSPLHF. In DNA form, the CDR3 reads TGTGCCAGCAGTTTTCCGCAGCGGGCCTATAATTCACCCCTCCACTTT.

The J gene is TRBJ2-5, the V gene TRBV7-8; the D gene is possibly TRBD1 (6 bases). The germline gives CDR1 SGHVS, CDR2 FQNEAQ. The CDR3 is 14 amino acids. The V end lost 7 bases, the J end lost 4 bases, and 16 bases lay between the germline ends. CDR3 protein: CASTLGGSRETQYF. CDR3 in DNA: TGTGCCAGCACCCTAGGGGGTAGCCGAGAGACCCAGTACTTC.

V gene TRBV28 combines with J gene TRBJ2-7, with unresolved D. Germline-derived CDR1 and CDR2 are MDHEN and SYDVKM. Trimming removed 8 bases at V and 3 bases at J, with 14 bases between. CDR3 length equals 13 residues. The CDR3 spells CASQSLAFYEQYF. For the CDR3, the DNA is TGTGCCAGCCAATCCCTGGCCTTCTACGAGCAGTACTTC.

This clone showed up just a few times. The J gene is TRBJ1-5, the V gene TRBV3-1 (or the pseudogene TRBV3-2), with 10 bases lining up with TRBD1. This CDR3 has 15 amino acids. J was trimmed by 7 bases and V by 6 bases; bases with no gene match: 9. Germline V lookup: CDR1 LGHDT, CDR2 YNNKEL (reference sequence). The CDR3 region has the DNA TGTGCCAGCAGTCGGGACAGGGGAGCGGGGCAGCCCCAGCATTTT. Translating it yields CASSRDRGAGQPQHF.

The chain recombines TRBV5-5 with TRBJ1-1; D unclear. V was trimmed by 2 bases and J by 0 bases, leaving 8 bases between them. Per the germline V gene, CDR1 is SGHKS and CDR2 is YYEKEE (reference sequence). The CDR3 length is 14 residues. The chain's CDR3 is CASSFWPMNTEAFF. In DNA form, the CDR3 reads TGTGCCAGCAGCTTCTGGCCAATGAACACTGAAGCTTTCTTT.

The genes are TRBV27 and TRBJ1-4; 7 positions agree with TRBD1. J was trimmed by 0 bases and V by 3 bases; bases with no gene match: 4. Germline V gene lookup returns CDR1 MNHEY and CDR2 SMNVEV (reference sequence). This CDR3 has 16 residues. The CDR3 DNA reads TGTGCCAGCAGTTTTGGGACAGTAGCAACTAATGAAAAACTGTTTTTT. It yields the protein CASSFGTVATNEKLFF.

This clone was observed many times. The V and J genes are TRBV7-3 and TRBJ2-7; 7 nucleotides match TRBD1. This CDR3 region has 15 residues. V was pared by 5 bases and J by 1 base, with 8 bases of the junction left unmatched. CDR1 is SGHTA, CDR2 FQGTGA, per germline. The CDR3 DNA sequence: TGTGCCAGCAGCCCCGCGGCGACAGGGTCCTACGAGCAGTACTTC. Its protein is CASSPAATGSYEQYF. The entire variable domain, with the rest obtained from reference TRBV7-3 and TRBJ2-7, is as follows: GAGVSQTPSNKVTEKGKYVELRCDPISGHTALYWYRQSLGQGPEFLIYFQGTGAADDSGLPNDRFFAVRPEGSVSTLKIQRTERGDSAVYLCASSPAATGSYEQYFGPGTRLTVT.

A few counts support this clone. The genes are TRBV2 and TRBJ1-1; tentative D call: TRBD1 (5 bases). This CDR3 is built from 11 residues. The germline gives CDR1 SNHLY, CDR2 FYNNEI. Trimming took 8 bases from V and 11 from J, leaving 15 bases between them. CDR3 sequence: CASGYQGTAFF. The CDR3 nucleotides read TGTGCCAGCGGGTACCAGGGAACGGCTTTCTTT.

This rearrangement joins TRBV15 to TRBJ1-2, with 9 bases that match TRBD1. This CDR3 region has 15 residues. CDR1 and CDR2 from the germline V gene are LNHNV and YYDKDF (reference sequence). Trimming took 8 bases from V and 7 from J; bases not matched to a gene: 14. The CDR3: CATSLGQGILGGYTF. The CDR3 DNA reads as TGTGCCACCTCTTTGGGACAGGGTATTTTGGGTGGCTACACCTTC.

The count of this clone is one. The chain couples TRBV20-1 to TRBJ2-7; D ambiguous. V was pared by 6 bases and J by 6 bases, with 27 bases between. The CDR3 length is 16 residues. From germline, CDR1 is DFQATT and CDR2 SNEGSKA (reference sequence). CDR3 DNA: TGCAGTGCCAGTCCCCTGAGAGTGGGCGATTCAGGCGAGCAGTACTTC. Its protein product is CSASPLRVGDSGEQYF.

The chain has TRBV19 and TRBJ1-5; 10 nucleotides align to TRBD1. From germline, CDR1 is LNHDA and CDR2 SQIVND (reference sequence). The length of the CDR3 is 17 residues. V gave up 5 bases and J gave up 3 bases; unmatched junction bases: 10. CDR3 amino acids: CASSHFPGQGINQPQHF. CDR3 in DNA: TGTGCCAGTAGTCATTTTCCGGGACAGGGGATCAATCAGCCCCAGCATTTT.

V is TRBV5-8 and J is TRBJ2-1; 9 nucleotides match TRBD2. The germline V gene has CDR1 SGHTS and CDR2 YDEGEE. Trimming took 1 base from V and 5 from J; bases not matched to a gene: 10. The CDR3 is made up of 17 amino acids. In DNA form, the CDR3 reads TGTGCCAGCAGCTTGCTGGCTCAGACTAGCGGCCACAATGAGCAGTTCTTC. It encodes CASSLLAQTSGHNEQFF.

This clone has just one count. The chain links TRBV20-1 to TRBJ2-5; TRBD2 matches 8 bases. Germline values: CDR1 DFQATT, CDR2 SNEGSKA (reference sequence). The V segment lost 3 bases and the J segment 5 bases; nucleotides outside the gene matches: 11. The CDR3 has 15 amino acids. CDR3: CSASGRGGFGETQYF. The CDR3 DNA reads TGCAGTGCTAGTGGTCGGGGGGGTTTCGGTGAGACCCAGTACTTC.